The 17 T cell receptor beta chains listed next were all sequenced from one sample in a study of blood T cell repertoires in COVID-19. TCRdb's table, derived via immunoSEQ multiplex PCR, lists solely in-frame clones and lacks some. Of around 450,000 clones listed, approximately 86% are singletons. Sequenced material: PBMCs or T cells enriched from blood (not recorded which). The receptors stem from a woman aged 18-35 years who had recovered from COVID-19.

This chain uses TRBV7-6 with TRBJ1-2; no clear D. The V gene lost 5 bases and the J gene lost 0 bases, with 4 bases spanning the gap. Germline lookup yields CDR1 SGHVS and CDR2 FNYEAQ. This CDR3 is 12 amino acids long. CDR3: CASSQTNYGYTF. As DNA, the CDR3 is TGTGCCAGCAGCCAAACTAACTATGGCTACACCTTC.

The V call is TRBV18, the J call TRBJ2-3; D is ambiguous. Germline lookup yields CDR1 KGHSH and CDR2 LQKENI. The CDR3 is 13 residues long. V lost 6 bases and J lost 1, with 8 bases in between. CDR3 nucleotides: TGTGCCAGCTCCTGGGCAGGCACAGATACGCAGTATTTT. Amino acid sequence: CASSWAGTDTQYF.

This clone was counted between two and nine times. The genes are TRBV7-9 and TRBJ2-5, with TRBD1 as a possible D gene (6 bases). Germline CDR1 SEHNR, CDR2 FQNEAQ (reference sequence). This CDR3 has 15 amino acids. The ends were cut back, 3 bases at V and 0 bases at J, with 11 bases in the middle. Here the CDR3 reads CASSFTGNYQETQYF. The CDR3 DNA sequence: TGTGCCAGCAGCTTCACAGGGAACTACCAAGAGACCCAGTACTTC.

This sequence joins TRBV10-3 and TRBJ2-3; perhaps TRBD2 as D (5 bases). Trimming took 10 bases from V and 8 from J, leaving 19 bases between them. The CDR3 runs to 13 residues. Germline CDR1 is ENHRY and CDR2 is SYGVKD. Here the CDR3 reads CATFRTGSGTQYF. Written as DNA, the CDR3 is TGTGCCACCTTTCGGACTGGTTCAGGTACGCAGTATTTT.

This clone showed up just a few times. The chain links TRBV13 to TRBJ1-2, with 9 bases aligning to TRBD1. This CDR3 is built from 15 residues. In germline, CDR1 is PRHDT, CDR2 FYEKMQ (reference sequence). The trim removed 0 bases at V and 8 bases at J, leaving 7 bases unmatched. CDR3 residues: CASSLGDRGFGGYTF. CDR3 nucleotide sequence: TGTGCCAGCAGCTTAGGGGACAGGGGATTTGGAGGCTACACCTTC.

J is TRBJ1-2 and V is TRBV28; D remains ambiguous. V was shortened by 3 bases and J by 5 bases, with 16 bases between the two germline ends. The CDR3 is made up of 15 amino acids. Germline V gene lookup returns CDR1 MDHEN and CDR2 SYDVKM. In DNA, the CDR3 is TGTGCCAGCAGTTTCTCGCCAGCCGAGGGATATGGCTACACCTTC. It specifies CASSFSPAEGYGYTF.

DNA for the CDR3: TGTGCCAGCAGTGATAGTAGCTTAGATGAAGCTTTCTTT. The encoded protein is CASSDSSLDEAFF. The genes are TRBV2 and TRBJ1-1; D remains ambiguous. The CDR3 consists of 13 residues. Trimming cost V 3 bases and J 7 bases, with 12 bases left between them. The V gene's germline CDR1 is SNHLY and CDR2 FYNNEI.

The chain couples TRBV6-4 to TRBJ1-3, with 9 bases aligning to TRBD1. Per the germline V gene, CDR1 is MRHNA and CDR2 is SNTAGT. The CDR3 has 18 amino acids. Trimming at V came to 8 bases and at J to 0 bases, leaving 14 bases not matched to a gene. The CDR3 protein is CASRSPGTGYPSGNTIYF. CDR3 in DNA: TGTGCCAGCCGTAGTCCCGGGACAGGGTACCCCTCTGGAAACACCATATATTTT.

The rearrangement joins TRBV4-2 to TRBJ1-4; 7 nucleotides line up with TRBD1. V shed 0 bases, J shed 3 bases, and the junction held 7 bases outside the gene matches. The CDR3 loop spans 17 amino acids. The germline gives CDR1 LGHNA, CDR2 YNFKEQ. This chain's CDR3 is CASSQDRVGQSNEKLFF. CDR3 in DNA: TGTGCCAGCAGCCAAGATAGGGTGGGACAGTCTAATGAAAAACTGTTTTTT.

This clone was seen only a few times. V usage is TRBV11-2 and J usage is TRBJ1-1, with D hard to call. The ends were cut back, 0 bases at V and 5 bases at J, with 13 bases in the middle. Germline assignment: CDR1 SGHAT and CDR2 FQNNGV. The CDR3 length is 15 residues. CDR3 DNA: TGTGCCAGCAGCTTAGATCAACCGGGGTGGACTGAAGCTTTCTTT. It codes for CASSLDQPGWTEAFF.

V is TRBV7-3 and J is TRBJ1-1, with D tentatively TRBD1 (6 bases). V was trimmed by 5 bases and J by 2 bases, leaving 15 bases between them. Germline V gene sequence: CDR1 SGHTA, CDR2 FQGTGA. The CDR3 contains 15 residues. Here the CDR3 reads CASSRGHGGNTEAFF. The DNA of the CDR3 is TGTGCCAGCAGCCGGGGACACGGAGGAAACACTGAAGCTTTCTTT.

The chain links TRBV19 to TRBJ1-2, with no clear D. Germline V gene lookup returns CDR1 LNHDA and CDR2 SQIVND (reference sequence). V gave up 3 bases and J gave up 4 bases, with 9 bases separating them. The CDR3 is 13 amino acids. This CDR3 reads CASSIEGVYGYTF. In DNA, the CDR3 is TGTGCCAGTAGTATCGAGGGAGTCTATGGCTACACCTTC. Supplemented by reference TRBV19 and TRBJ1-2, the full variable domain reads DGGITQSPKYLFRKEGQNVTLSCEQNLNHDAMYWYRQDPGQGLRLIYYSQIVNDFQKGDIAEGYSVSREKKESFPLTVTSAQKNPTAFYLCASSIEGVYGYTFGSGTRLTVV.

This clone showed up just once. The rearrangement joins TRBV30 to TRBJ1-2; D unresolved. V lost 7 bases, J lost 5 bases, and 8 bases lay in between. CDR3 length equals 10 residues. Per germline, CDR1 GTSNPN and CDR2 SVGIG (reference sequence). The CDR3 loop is CAFIAYGYTF. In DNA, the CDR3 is TGTGCCTTCATCGCGTATGGCTACACCTTC.

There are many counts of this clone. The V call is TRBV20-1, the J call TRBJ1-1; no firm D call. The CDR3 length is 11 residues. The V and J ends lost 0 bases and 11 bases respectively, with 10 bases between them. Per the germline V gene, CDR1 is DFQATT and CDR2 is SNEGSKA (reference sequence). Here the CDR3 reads CSARDEVLAFF. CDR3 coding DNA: TGCAGTGCTAGAGACGAGGTCTTGGCTTTCTTT.

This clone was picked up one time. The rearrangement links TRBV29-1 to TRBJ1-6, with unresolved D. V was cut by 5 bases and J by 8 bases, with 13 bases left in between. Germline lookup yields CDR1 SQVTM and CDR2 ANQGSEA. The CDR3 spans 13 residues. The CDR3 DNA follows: TGCAGCGTTAGGGAGGCTCGGGATTCACCCCTCCACTTT. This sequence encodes CSVREARDSPLHF.

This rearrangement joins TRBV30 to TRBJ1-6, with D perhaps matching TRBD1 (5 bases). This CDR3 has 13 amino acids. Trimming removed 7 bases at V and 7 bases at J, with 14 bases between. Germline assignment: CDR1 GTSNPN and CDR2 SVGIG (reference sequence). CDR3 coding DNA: TGTGCCTACGACCCAGGGTACAATTCACCCCTCCACTTT. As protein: CAYDPGYNSPLHF.

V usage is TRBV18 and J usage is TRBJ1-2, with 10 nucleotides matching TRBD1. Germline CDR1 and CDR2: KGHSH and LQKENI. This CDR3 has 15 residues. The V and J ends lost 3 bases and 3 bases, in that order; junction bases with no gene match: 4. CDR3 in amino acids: CASSPDRGRDYGYTF. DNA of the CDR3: TGTGCCAGCTCACCCGACAGGGGGCGCGACTATGGCTACACCTTC. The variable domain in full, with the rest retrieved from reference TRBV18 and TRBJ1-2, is NAGVMQNPRHLVRRRGQEARLRCSPMKGHSHVYWYRQLPEEGLKFMVYLQKENIIDESGMPKERFSAEFPKEGPSILRIQQVVRGDSAAYFCASSPDRGRDYGYTFGSGTRLTVV.